These T cell receptor beta chains were read from a single sample in a study of OX40 agonist ivuxolimab in advanced cancers. Repertoires were generated with immunoSEQ multiplex PCR, while TCRdb's copy carries only in-frame clones and drops some. The data contain fewer than 70,000 clones, roughly nine tenths of them seen just once; the ten biggest clones take up 0.7% to 0.95%. The specimen was CD4+ or CD8+ T cells sorted from blood, collected in a trial of the OX40 agonist ivuxolimab. These receptors all come from an adult with an advanced solid tumor such as melanoma, head and neck, liver or kidney cancer. Both conserved end residues are part of each CDR3. Each record gives: J gene, V gene, CDR3 protein.

j_call: TRBJ1-2
v_call: TRBV5-8
cdr3_aa: CASRYGGGGGLYGYTF

j_call: TRBJ1-6
v_call: TRBV29-1
cdr3_aa: CSVGVFCGNSPLHF

j_call: TRBJ2-2
v_call: TRBV10-1
cdr3_aa: CASSDLSTGELFF

j_call: TRBJ1-6
v_call: TRBV18
cdr3_aa: CASSPRSDRGNSPLHF

j_call: TRBJ1-2
v_call: TRBV6-5
cdr3_aa: CASRGQGLANYGYTF

j_call: TRBJ1-1
v_call: TRBV28
cdr3_aa: CATLSARKTEAFF

j_call: TRBJ1-2
v_call: TRBV4-3
cdr3_aa: CASSQPTPGQGIGYTF

j_call: TRBJ1-5
v_call: TRBV5-8
cdr3_aa: CASSDGTGQRQPQHF

j_call: TRBJ2-7
v_call: TRBV6-6
cdr3_aa: CASSVKGLQREQYF

j_call: TRBJ2-1
v_call: TRBV11-3
cdr3_aa: CASSPGRGSHNEQFF

j_call: TRBJ2-1
v_call: TRBV28
cdr3_aa: CASSLGDRDYNEQFF

j_call: TRBJ2-5
v_call: TRBV11-2
cdr3_aa: CASSSQGMVETQYF

j_call: TRBJ1-2
v_call: TRBV30
cdr3_aa: CAWSLRRYSNYGYTF

j_call: TRBJ1-3
v_call: TRBV6-6
cdr3_aa: CASRAVSGNTIYF

j_call: TRBJ1-2
v_call: TRBV27
cdr3_aa: CASSLARGNYGYTF

j_call: TRBJ2-5
v_call: TRBV5-1
cdr3_aa: CASSLTAGGEETQYF

j_call: TRBJ1-1
v_call: TRBV19
cdr3_aa: CASTGWGQAFF

j_call: TRBJ1-1
v_call: TRBV9
cdr3_aa: CASSPLSGGKGTEAFF

j_call: TRBJ2-1
v_call: TRBV6-5
cdr3_aa: CASSRGQYEQFF

j_call: TRBJ2-7
v_call: TRBV29-1
cdr3_aa: CSVARTSYEQYF

j_call: TRBJ2-7
v_call: TRBV7-2
cdr3_aa: CASSQAGGSSYEQYF

j_call: TRBJ2-3
v_call: TRBV5-4
cdr3_aa: CASSFRTSGSTDTQYF

j_call: TRBJ1-2
v_call: TRBV5-6
cdr3_aa: CASSSLGVGYSGYTF

j_call: TRBJ2-3
v_call: TRBV6-5
cdr3_aa: CASSRGDGTDTQYF

j_call: TRBJ2-5
v_call: TRBV18
cdr3_aa: CASSPPGRLVGETQYF

j_call: TRBJ2-5
v_call: TRBV4-3
cdr3_aa: CASSQTGTSQETQYF

j_call: TRBJ2-1
v_call: TRBV29-1
cdr3_aa: CSVPGTNNEQFF

j_call: TRBJ1-2
v_call: TRBV4-1
cdr3_aa: CASSQVAANYGYTF

j_call: TRBJ2-7
v_call: TRBV6-1
cdr3_aa: CASSKQGNEQYF